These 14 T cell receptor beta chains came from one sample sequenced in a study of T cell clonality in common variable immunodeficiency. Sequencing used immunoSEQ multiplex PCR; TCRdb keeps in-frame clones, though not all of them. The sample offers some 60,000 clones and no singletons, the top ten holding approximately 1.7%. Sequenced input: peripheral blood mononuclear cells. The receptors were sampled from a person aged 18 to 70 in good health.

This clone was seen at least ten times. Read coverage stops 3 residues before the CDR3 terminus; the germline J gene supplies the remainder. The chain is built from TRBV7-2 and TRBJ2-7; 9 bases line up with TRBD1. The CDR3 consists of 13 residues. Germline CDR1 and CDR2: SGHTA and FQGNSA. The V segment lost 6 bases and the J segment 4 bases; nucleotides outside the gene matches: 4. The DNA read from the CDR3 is TGTGCCAGCAGTCGGGACAGGGTGTACGAG. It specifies CASSRDRVYE. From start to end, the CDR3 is CASSRDRVYEQYF.

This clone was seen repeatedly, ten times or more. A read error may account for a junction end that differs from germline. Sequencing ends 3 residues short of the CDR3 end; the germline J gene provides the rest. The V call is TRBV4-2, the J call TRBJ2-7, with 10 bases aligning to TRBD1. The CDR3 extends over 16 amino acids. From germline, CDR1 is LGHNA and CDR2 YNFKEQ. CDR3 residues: CASSQDRTGGLYEQYF. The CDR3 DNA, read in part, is TGCGCCAGCAGCCAAGATAGGACAGGGGGACTCTACGAG.

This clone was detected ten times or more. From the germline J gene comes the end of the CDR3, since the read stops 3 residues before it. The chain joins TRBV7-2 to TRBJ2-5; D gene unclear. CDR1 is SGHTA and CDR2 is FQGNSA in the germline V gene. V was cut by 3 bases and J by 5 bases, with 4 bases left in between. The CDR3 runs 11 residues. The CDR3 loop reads CASSLSETQYF. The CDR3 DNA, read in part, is TGTGCCAGCAGCTTGTCTGAGACC.

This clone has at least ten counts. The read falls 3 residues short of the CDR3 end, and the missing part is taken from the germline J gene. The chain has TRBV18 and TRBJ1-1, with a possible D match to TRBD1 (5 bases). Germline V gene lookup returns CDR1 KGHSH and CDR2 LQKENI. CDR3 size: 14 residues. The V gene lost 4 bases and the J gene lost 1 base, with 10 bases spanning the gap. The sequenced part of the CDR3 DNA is TGTGCCAGCTCACTCAGGGCTGGGAACACTGAA. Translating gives CASSLRAGNTE. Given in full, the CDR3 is CASSLRAGNTEAFF.

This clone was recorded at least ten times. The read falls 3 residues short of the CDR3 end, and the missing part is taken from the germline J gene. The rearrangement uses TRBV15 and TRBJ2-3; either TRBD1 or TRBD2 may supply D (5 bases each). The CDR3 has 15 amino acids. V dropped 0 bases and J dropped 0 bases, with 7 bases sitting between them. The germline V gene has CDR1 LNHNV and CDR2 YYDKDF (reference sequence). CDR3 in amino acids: CATSREGESTDTQYF. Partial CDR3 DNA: TGTGCCACCAGCAGAGAAGGGGAGAGCACAGATACG. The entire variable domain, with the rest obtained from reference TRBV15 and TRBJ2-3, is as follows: DAMVIQNPRYQVTQFGKPVTLSCSQTLNHNVMYWYQQKSSQAPKLLFHYYDKDFNNEADTPDNFQSRRPNTSFCFLDIRSPGLGDTAMYLCATSREGESTDTQYFGPGTRLTVL.

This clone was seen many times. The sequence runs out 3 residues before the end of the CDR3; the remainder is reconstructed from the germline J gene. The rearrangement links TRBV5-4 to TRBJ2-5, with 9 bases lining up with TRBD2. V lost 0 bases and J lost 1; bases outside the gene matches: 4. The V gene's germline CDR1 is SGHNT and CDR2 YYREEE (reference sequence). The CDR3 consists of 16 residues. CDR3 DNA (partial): TGTGCCAGCAGCTTGGGAGCGGGAGGCCTCCAAGAGACC. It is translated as CASSLGAGGLQET. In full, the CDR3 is CASSLGAGGLQETQYF.

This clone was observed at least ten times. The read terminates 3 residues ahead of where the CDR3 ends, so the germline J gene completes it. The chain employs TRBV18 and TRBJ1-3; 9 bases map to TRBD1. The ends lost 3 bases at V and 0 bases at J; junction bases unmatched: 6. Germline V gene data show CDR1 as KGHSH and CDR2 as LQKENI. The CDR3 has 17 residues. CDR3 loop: CASSPSGTGYSGNTIYF. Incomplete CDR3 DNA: TGTGCCAGCTCACCCTCCGGGACAGGGTACTCTGGAAACACC.

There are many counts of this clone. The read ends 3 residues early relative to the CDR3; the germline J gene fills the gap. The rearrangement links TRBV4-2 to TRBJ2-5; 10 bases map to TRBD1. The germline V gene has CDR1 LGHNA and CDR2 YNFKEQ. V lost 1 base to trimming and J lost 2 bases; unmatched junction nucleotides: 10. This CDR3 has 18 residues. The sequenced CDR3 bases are TGTGCCAGCAGCCAAGTCTTGGGGGGACAGGGGTTGCAAGAGACC. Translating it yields CASSQVLGGQGLQET. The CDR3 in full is CASSQVLGGQGLQETQYF.

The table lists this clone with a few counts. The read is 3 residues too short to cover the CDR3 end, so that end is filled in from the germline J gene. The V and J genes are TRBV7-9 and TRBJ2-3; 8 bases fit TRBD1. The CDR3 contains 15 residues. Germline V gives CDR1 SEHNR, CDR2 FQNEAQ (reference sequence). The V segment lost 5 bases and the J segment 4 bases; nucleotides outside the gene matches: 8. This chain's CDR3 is CASSNDRGVPDTQYF. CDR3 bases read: TGTGCCAGCAGCAACGACAGGGGAGTCCCAGATACG.

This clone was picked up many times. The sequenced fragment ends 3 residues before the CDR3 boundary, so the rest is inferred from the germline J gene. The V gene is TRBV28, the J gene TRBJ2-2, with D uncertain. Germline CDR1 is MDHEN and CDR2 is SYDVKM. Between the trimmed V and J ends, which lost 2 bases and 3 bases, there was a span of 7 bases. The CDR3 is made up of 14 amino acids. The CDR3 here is CASSLDFYTGELFF. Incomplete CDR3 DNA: TGTGCCAGCAGTTTAGACTTTTACACCGGGGAG. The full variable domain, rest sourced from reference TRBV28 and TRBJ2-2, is DVKVTQSSRYLVKRTGEKVFLECVQDMDHENMFWYRQDPGLGLRLIYFSYDVKMKEKGDIPEGYSVSREKKERFSLILESASTNQTSMYLCASSLDFYTGELFFGEGSRLTVL.

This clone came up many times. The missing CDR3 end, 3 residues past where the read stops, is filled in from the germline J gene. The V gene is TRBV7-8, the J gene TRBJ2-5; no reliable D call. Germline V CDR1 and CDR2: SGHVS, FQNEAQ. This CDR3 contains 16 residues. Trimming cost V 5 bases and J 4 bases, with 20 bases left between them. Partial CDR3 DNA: TGTGCCAGCAGCCACACCCTCTCTGGCAGTTTAGAGACC. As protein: CASSHTLSGSLET. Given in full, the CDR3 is CASSHTLSGSLETQYF. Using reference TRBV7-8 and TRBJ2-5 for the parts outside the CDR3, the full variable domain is GAGVSQSPRYKVAKRGQDVALRCDPISGHVSLFWYQQALGQGPEFLTYFQNEAQLDKSGLPSDRFFAERPEGSVSTLKIQRTQQEDSAVYLCASSHTLSGSLETQYFGPGTRLLVL.

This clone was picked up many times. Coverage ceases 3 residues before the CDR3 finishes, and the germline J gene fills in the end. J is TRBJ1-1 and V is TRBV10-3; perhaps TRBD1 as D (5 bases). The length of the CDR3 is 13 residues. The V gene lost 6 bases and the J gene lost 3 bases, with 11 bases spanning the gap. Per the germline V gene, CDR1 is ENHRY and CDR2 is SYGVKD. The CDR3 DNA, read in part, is TGTGCCATCAGCTTCACAGGATACACTGAA. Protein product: CAISFTGYTE. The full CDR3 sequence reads CAISFTGYTEAFF.

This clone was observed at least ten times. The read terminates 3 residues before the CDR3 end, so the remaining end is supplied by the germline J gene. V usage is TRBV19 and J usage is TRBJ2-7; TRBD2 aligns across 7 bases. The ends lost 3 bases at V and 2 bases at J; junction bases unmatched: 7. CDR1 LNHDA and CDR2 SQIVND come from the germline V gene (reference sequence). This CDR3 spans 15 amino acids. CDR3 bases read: TGTGCCAGTAGTATGTCTAGCGGTAGGACCTACGAG. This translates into CASSMSSGRTYE. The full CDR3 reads CASSMSSGRTYEQYF.

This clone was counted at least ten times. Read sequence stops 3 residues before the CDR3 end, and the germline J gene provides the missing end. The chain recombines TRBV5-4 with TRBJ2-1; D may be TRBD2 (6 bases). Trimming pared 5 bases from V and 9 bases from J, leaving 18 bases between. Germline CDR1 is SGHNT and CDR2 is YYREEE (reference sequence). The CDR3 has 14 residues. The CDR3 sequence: CASSLYGTRSEQFF. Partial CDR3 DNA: TGTGCCAGCAGTTTATACGGGACTCGCAGTGAG. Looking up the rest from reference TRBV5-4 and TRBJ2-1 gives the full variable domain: ETGVTQSPTHLIKTRGQQVTLRCSSQSGHNTVSWYQQALGQGPQFIFQYYREEENGRGNFPPRFSGLQFPNYSSELNVNALELDDSALYLCASSLYGTRSEQFFGPGTRLTVL.